What follows is one T cell receptor (beta chain) and its context. Using immunoSEQ multiplex PCR, the repertoire was profiled, and TCRdb retains in-frame clones only, with some absent. The table shows 100,000 or so clones, with about 87% occurring only once. The sample originates from a study of T cell responses to AZD1222 COVID-19 vaccine. V was cut by 5 bases and J by 5 bases, with 16 bases left in between. CDR3 length: 14 amino acids. Looked up from germline, CDR1 is SGHNT and CDR2 is YYREEE (reference sequence). V is TRBV5-4 and J is TRBJ1-2; D may be TRBD1 (6 bases). This receptor was taken from an adult in good health. The specimen comprised peripheral blood, sampled on day 0 of AZD1222 vaccination. The DNA of the CDR3 is TGTGCCAGCAGTTTTACCGGGACATTTTATGGCTACACCTTC. Protein: CASSFTGTFYGYTF.